This TCR beta chain was profiled in a study of T cell responses to AZD1222 COVID-19 vaccine. TCRdb keeps only in-frame clones here, not all; method: immunoSEQ multiplex PCR. The data show under 150,000 clones, about 87% seen once. Germline CDR1 and CDR2: MGHRA and YSYEKL. The CDR3 loop spans 14 amino acids. V was clipped by 4 bases and J by 6 bases, with 15 bases between them. The genes are TRBV4-1 and TRBJ1-1; tentatively, D is TRBD1 (5 bases). This sequence was found in an adult in good health. The material was peripheral blood, obtained on day 0 of AZD1222 vaccination. This CDR3 reads CASSPIGESSEAFF. Here the CDR3 DNA reads TGCGCCAGCAGCCCCATAGGGGAATCGTCTGAAGCTTTCTTT.